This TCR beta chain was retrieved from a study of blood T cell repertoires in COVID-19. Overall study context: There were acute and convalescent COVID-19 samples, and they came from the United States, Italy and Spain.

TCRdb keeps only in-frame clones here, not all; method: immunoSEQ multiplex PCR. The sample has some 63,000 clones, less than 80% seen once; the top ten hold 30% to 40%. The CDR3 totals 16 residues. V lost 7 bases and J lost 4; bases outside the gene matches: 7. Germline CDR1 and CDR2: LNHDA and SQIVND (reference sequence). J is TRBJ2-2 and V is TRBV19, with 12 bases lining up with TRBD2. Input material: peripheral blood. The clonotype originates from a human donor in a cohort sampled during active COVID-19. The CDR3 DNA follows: TGTGCCAGTACCCCGGGACTAGCGGGTGTCACCGGGGAGCTGTTTTTT. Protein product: CASTPGLAGVTGELFF.